This is a list of T cell receptor beta chains from one sample in a study of T cell responses to AZD1222 COVID-19 vaccine. Clones were read by immunoSEQ multiplex PCR, and TCRdb kept only the in-frame ones, dropping some. The sample contains 95,000 to 150,000 clones, less than 95% of which appear only once. Sequenced here: peripheral blood, sampled on day 0 of MenACWY control vaccination. The receptor set was obtained from an adult in good health. Each CDR3 is given with its conserved first and last residue. The D gene is left open where the match is weak. Clone size is not always given. Where it is, it says once, few, many or a class for expanded clones.

v_gene,abundance,j_gene,d_gene,CDR3aa,CDR3nt
TRBV12-3/TRBV12-4,.,TRBJ1-2,.,CASSFGGGGYTF,TGTGCCAGCAGTTTCGGGGGCGGGGGCTACACCTTC
TRBV7-2,.,TRBJ1-2,TRBD1,CASSQGQGILVNYGYTF,TGTGCCAGCAGCCAGGGACAGGGGATACTTGTTAACTATGGCTACACCTTC
TRBV7-8,.,TRBJ2-1,TRBD2,CALQRASGGEYNEQFF,TGTGCCCTTCAGAGGGCTAGCGGGGGGGAATATAATGAGCAGTTCTTC
TRBV18,.,TRBJ2-3,TRBD1,CASSLHRGRPTDTQYF,TGTGCCAGCTCACTTCACAGGGGGAGACCCACAGATACGCAGTATTTT
TRBV12-3/TRBV12-4,.,TRBJ1-2,.,CASSWTDYGYTF,TGTGCCAGCAGTTGGACAGACTATGGCTACACCTTC
TRBV28,.,TRBJ2-4,.,CASSALGGAKNIQYF,TGTGCCAGCAGCGCTCTGGGTGGTGCCAAAAACATTCAGTACTTC
TRBV28,.,TRBJ1-1,.,CASNDDRLGVTEAFF,TGTGCCAGCAATGACGATCGTTTGGGAGTCACTGAAGCTTTCTTT
TRBV1,.,TRBJ1-5,.,CTSSQDLGGSNQPQHF,TGCACCAGCAGCCAAGATCTAGGGGGAAGCAATCAGCCCCAGCATTTT
TRBV28,.,TRBJ1-6,.,CASSLSGTAGPLHF,TGTGCCAGCAGTTTATCAGGGACCGCGGGGCCCCTCCACTTT
TRBV4-1,.,TRBJ1-5,.,CASSQEGAGSQPQHF,TGCGCCAGCAGCCAAGAGGGGGCAGGGAGTCAGCCCCAGCATTTT
TRBV20-1,.,TRBJ2-7,.,CSVSGGRGQYF,TGCAGTGTCAGCGGAGGTCGTGGACAGTACTTC
TRBV27,.,TRBJ2-7,.,CASSDQGPPYEQYF,TGTGCCAGCAGTGACCAGGGACCCCCCTACGAGCAGTACTTC
TRBV5-1,.,TRBJ2-4,TRBD1,CASSLGQGHIQYF,TGCGCCAGCAGCTTGGGACAGGGGCACATTCAGTACTTC
TRBV7-2,.,TRBJ2-5,TRBD2,CASSSIGRARETQYF,TGTGCCAGCAGCTCCATTGGGAGGGCCCGAGAGACCCAGTACTTC
TRBV5-1,.,TRBJ2-2,.,CASSLEGEPNTGELFF,TGCGCCAGCAGCTTAGAGGGAGAACCCAACACCGGGGAGCTGTTTTTT
TRBV18,once,TRBJ2-7,TRBD1,CASSPGTGSYEQYF,TGTGCCAGCTCACCCGGGACAGGATCCTACGAGCAGTACTTC
TRBV27,.,TRBJ2-7,TRBD1,CASSFSGTGWYEQYF,TGTGCCAGCAGTTTCTCCGGGACAGGGTGGTACGAGCAGTACTTC
TRBV19,once,TRBJ2-7,TRBD2,CASKSTGTRPYEQYF,TGTGCCAGTAAGTCCACCGGGACTAGGCCCTACGAGCAGTACTTC
TRBV6-5,.,TRBJ1-1,.,CASSKETEAFF,TGTGCCAGCAGTAAGGAAACTGAAGCTTTCTTT
TRBV27,.,TRBJ2-1,.,CASRPVRGTLNEQFF,TGTGCCAGCAGACCCGTACGGGGGACACTCAATGAGCAGTTCTTC
TRBV7-9,.,TRBJ2-7,.,CASSLAGRGHDEQYF,TGTGCCAGCAGCTTAGCAGGGAGGGGACACGACGAGCAGTACTTC
TRBV7-9,.,TRBJ2-1,TRBD2,CASSPGLATEQFF,TGTGCCAGCAGCCCGGGACTAGCCACCGAGCAGTTCTTC
TRBV14,.,TRBJ1-1,.,CASSQDYGGMNTEAFF,TGTGCCAGCAGCCAAGACTATGGAGGGATGAACACTGAAGCTTTCTTT
TRBV28,.,TRBJ2-7,.,CASQGQSTYEQYF,TGTGCCAGCCAGGGGCAGTCAACCTACGAGCAGTACTTC
TRBV12-3/TRBV12-4,.,TRBJ2-5,.,CASSLRVTQYF,TGTGCCAGCAGTTTAAGGGTGACCCAGTACTTC
TRBV5-1,once,TRBJ1-1,.,CASSSDRSYTEAFF,TGCGCCAGCAGCTCAGACAGAAGCTACACTGAAGCTTTCTTT
TRBV28,.,TRBJ2-2,TRBD2,CASSRGVRSNTGELFF,TGTGCCAGCAGTCGGGGGGTCAGGAGTAACACCGGGGAGCTGTTTTTT
TRBV11-3,.,TRBJ2-1,.,CASSLDFAEGSYNEQFF,TGTGCCAGCAGCTTAGATTTTGCGGAGGGCTCCTACAATGAGCAGTTCTTC
TRBV2,.,TRBJ1-6,TRBD1,CASSERVGQSYNSPLHF,TGTGCCAGCAGTGAGAGGGTGGGACAGTCCTATAATTCACCCCTCCACTTT
TRBV15,.,TRBJ1-1,.,CATSSTQGYTEAFF,TGTGCCACCAGCAGCACACAGGGTTACACTGAAGCTTTCTTT
TRBV12-3/TRBV12-4,.,TRBJ1-4,TRBD1,CASSGTGPKLFF,TGTGCCAGCAGCGGGACAGGGCCAAAACTGTTTTTT